These 19 T cell receptor beta chains were all obtained from the same sample, sequenced in a study of vaccination effects on CD4 cells after COVID-19. Before sequencing took place, the ViraFEST assay used viral peptide pools to expand antigen-specific CD4+ T cells. Following 10 days of culture, CD4+ T cells were isolated. All participants had two doses of either the BNT162b2 or mRNA-1273 vaccine. These TCRs are of unknown antigen specificity. Clones were sequenced by immunoSEQ multiplex PCR, and TCRdb holds only the in-frame ones, with some missing. The data contain about 72,000 clones, 70% to 90% of them seen just once; the ten biggest clones take up 1.2%. The sample consisted of CD4+ T cells from PBMCs cultured with HCoV-229E spike peptides, taken after COVID-19 vaccination. These receptors were collected from a human donor who received a COVID-19 vaccine.

J is TRBJ2-7 and V is TRBV6-5; TRBD1 aligns across 11 bases. Germline-derived CDR1 and CDR2 are MNHEY and SVGAGI. The CDR3 runs 15 residues. For the CDR3, the DNA is TGTGCCAGCAGTGACTCATGGACAGGGGGCTCCAGACAGTACGTC. Protein sequence: CASSDSWTGGSRQYV.

This chain connects TRBV5-1 to TRBJ1-1; D unresolved. This CDR3 has 14 amino acids. V lost 0 bases to trimming and J lost 6 bases, with 12 bases between them. In germline, CDR1 is SGHRS, CDR2 YFSETQ. The CDR3 region has the DNA TGCGCCAGCAGCTTGGACGGGCGGCGAGCTGAAGCTTTCTTT. It yields the protein CASSLDGRRAEAFF. The variable domain in full, completed from reference TRBV5-1 and TRBJ1-1, reads KAGVTQTPRYLIKTRGQQVTLSCSPISGHRSVSWYQQTPGQGLQFLFEYFSETQRNKGNFPGRFSGRQFSNSRSEMNVSTLELGDSALYLCASSLDGRRAEAFFGQGTRLTVV.

The V call is TRBV24-1, the J call TRBJ2-6, with 10 bases lining up with TRBD1. The CDR3 has 18 amino acids. Germline values: CDR1 KGHDR, CDR2 SFDVKD. The junction had 4 bases not matched to a gene; V was cut back by 3 bases and J by 0 bases. CDR3 DNA: TGTGCCACCAGTGATCCTGGGGACAGGGGCTCTGGGGCCAACGTCCTGACTTTC. It yields the protein CATSDPGDRGSGANVLTF.

The CDR3 DNA is TGTGCCACCAGTGATCGTGGGCAGGCAGTGGATGAGCAGTTCTTC. Protein: CATSDRGQAVDEQFF. The chain links TRBV24-1 to TRBJ2-1; D gene ambiguous. Trimming shortened V by 3 bases and J by 8 bases, and 16 bases separated the two germline ends. This CDR3 comprises 15 residues. Germline lookup yields CDR1 KGHDR and CDR2 SFDVKD.

The rearrangement joins TRBV28 to TRBJ1-2; D is possibly TRBD1 (5 bases). There are 12 residues in the CDR3. The V and J ends lost 5 bases and 8 bases respectively, with 12 bases between them. From germline, CDR1 is MDHEN and CDR2 SYDVKM. Here the CDR3 reads CASSPEGRGYTF. The CDR3 DNA is TGTGCCAGCAGTCCCGAGGGGCGCGGCTACACCTTC.

The V gene is TRBV18, the J gene TRBJ1-6; TRBD1 is a possible D gene (6 bases). V shed 5 bases and J shed 7 bases, with 12 bases lying between them. This CDR3 has 14 residues. Germline lookup yields CDR1 KGHSH and CDR2 LQKENI. This CDR3 reads CASSVDRENSPLHF. For the CDR3, the DNA is TGTGCCAGCTCAGTGGACAGAGAAAATTCACCCCTCCACTTT.

The chain combines TRBV19 with TRBJ1-6, with D maybe TRBD1 (5 bases). The CDR3 contains 14 residues. Trimming took 4 bases from V and 10 from J, leaving 14 bases between them. Germline CDR1 and CDR2: LNHDA and SQIVND (reference sequence). Here the CDR3 reads CASSKGTDGSPLHF. The CDR3 DNA follows: TGTGCCAGTAGTAAGGGGACCGACGGGTCACCCCTCCACTTT.

The chain uses TRBV9 and TRBJ2-3; 12 nucleotides agree with TRBD2. V was pared by 4 bases and J by 7 bases, with 10 bases of the junction left unmatched. CDR1 SGDLS and CDR2 YYNGEE come from the germline V gene. The CDR3 runs to 16 residues. The CDR3 DNA sequence: TGTGCCAGCAGCCCAAGACTAGCGGGGGACGAGAATACGCAGTATTTT. This translates into CASSPRLAGDENTQYF.

The gene calls are TRBV10-2 and TRBJ1-5; no clear D gene. The germline V gene encodes CDR1 WSHSY and CDR2 SAAADI. Trimming cost V 1 base and J 5 bases, with 12 bases left between them. The CDR3 has 15 amino acids. The CDR3 region is CASSEWGTPYQPQHF. The CDR3 bases are TGCGCCAGCAGTGAGTGGGGTACGCCTTATCAGCCCCAGCATTTT.

The V call is TRBV27, the J call TRBJ2-3; 9 bases line up with TRBD2. Germline V gene sequence: CDR1 MNHEY, CDR2 SMNVEV (reference sequence). V trimming: 6 bases; J trimming: 2 bases; junction bases outside the gene matches: 9. This CDR3 is built from 16 residues. DNA of the CDR3: TGTGCCAGCAGGAGGAAAAGCGGGGGGAACACAGATACGCAGTATTTT. It codes for CASRRKSGGNTDTQYF.

The chain employs TRBV7-2 and TRBJ2-1; D not certain. This CDR3 is 15 amino acids long. CDR1 is SGHTA and CDR2 is FQGNSA in the germline V gene. Trimming took 3 bases from V and 4 from J, leaving 13 bases between them. The CDR3: CASSFKATDYNEQFF. CDR3 bases: TGTGCCAGCAGCTTTAAAGCCACAGATTACAATGAGCAGTTCTTC.

This sequence joins TRBV6-6 and TRBJ1-5, with D unresolved. Germline loops: CDR1 MNHNY, CDR2 SVGAGI (reference sequence). This CDR3 contains 14 residues. Trimming removed 8 bases from V and 1 base from J, with 12 bases in between. The CDR3 is CASGGVTSNQPQHF. The CDR3 bases are TGTGCCAGCGGCGGGGTAACGAGCAATCAGCCCCAGCATTTT.

The rearrangement links TRBV12-3 or TRBV12-4 to TRBJ1-6, with no clear D. V dropped 3 bases and J dropped 7 bases, with 7 bases sitting between them. CDR3 length: 13 amino acids. CDR3 sequence: CASSLSRNSPLHF. In nucleotides, the CDR3 is TGTGCCAGCAGTTTGAGTCGGAATTCACCCCTCCACTTT.

The J gene is TRBJ2-1, the V gene TRBV25-1; a weak D match, TRBD1 (7 bases). This CDR3 contains 14 residues. Trimming pared 5 bases from V and 2 bases from J, leaving 10 bases between. The germline V gene has CDR1 MGHDK and CDR2 SYGVNS. The CDR3 DNA follows: TGTGCCAGCAGTCGGGGGACAGCCTACAATGAGCAGTTCTTC. Its translation: CASSRGTAYNEQFF.

The chain carries TRBV6-1 and TRBJ2-7; 8 bases line up with TRBD2. Germline-derived CDR1 and CDR2 are MNHNS and SASEGT. This CDR3 has 18 residues. Unmatched junction bases numbered 13, after V lost 3 bases and J lost 0 bases. This chain's CDR3 is CASSDNDGLRGASYEQYV. CDR3 sequence (DNA): TGTGCCAGCAGTGATAATGATGGTTTGCGGGGGGCCTCCTACGAGCAGTACGTC.

The chain couples TRBV7-2 to TRBJ1-1; D remains ambiguous. V dropped 4 bases and J dropped 1 base, with 16 bases sitting between them. Germline assignment: CDR1 SGHTA and CDR2 FQGNSA. This CDR3 is built from 16 residues. CDR3 loop: CASSSPRLVGNTEAFF. CDR3 in DNA: TGTGCCAGCAGCTCTCCTCGGCTGGTGGGGAACACTGAAGCTTTCTTT.

This rearrangement joins TRBV30 to TRBJ1-6; D is undetermined. From germline, CDR1 is GTSNPN and CDR2 SVGIG (reference sequence). The CDR3 covers 12 residues. V lost 6 bases and J 0 bases, leaving 3 bases between the germline ends. CDR3 bases: TGTGCCTGTTGCTCCTATAATTCACCCCTCCACTTT. As protein: CACCSYNSPLHF. Filled out from reference TRBV30 and TRBJ1-6, the complete variable domain reads SQTIHQWPATLVQPVGSPLSLECTVEGTSNPNLYWYRQAAGRGLQLLFYSVGIGQISSEVPQNLSASRPQDRQFILSSKKLLLSDSGFYLCACCSYNSPLHFGNGTRLTVT.

V is TRBV5-6 and J is TRBJ1-4; possible D gene TRBD1, 5 bases. The length of the CDR3 is 17 residues. The ends were cut back, 3 bases at V and 0 bases at J, with 15 bases in the middle. Germline CDR1 is SGHDT and CDR2 is YYEEEE. The CDR3 here is CASSYRQIPTTNEKLFF. The CDR3 bases are TGTGCCAGCAGCTACCGACAGATCCCCACAACTAATGAAAAACTGTTTTTT.

This chain connects TRBV5-1 to TRBJ1-6; D unclear. V gave up 0 bases and J gave up 5 bases, with 9 bases separating them. The germline V gene has CDR1 SGHRS and CDR2 YFSETQ. The CDR3 loop spans 15 amino acids. The CDR3 nucleotides read TGCGCCAGCAGCTTGGCAGGTCACAATAATTCACCCCTCCACTTT. Translating gives CASSLAGHNNSPLHF.